Below are 29 T cell receptor beta chains sequenced from a single sample in a study of T cell responses to AZD1222 COVID-19 vaccine. The data were produced by immunoSEQ multiplex PCR, yet TCRdb's version contains in-frame clones alone and is incomplete. This table holds around 100,000 clones, around 90% found once. The sequencing here drew on peripheral blood, taken on day 0 of AZD1222 vaccination. All receptors derive from an adult in good health.

The gene calls are TRBV1 and TRBJ2-1. TRBV1 is noted as a pseudogene. This CDR3 region has 13 residues. DNA of the CDR3: TGCACCAGCAGCCAAGTGAAAGTGAATGAGCAGTTCTTC. Protein product: CTSSQVKVNEQFF.

The V and J genes are TRBV28 and TRBJ2-1, with TRBD2 matching 8 bases. CDR1 is MDHEN, CDR2 SYDVKM, per germline. Germline trimming cut 3 bases from V and 4 bases from J; bases unmatched to any gene: 2. This CDR3 comprises 14 residues. The CDR3 region has the DNA TGTGCCAGCAGTTTCCGGGAGGGGTACAATGAGCAGTTCTTC. This sequence encodes CASSFREGYNEQFF.

This clone was found once. The gene calls are TRBV30 and TRBJ2-1; D is unclear. The ends were cut back, 0 bases at V and 9 bases at J, with 15 bases in the middle. There are 14 residues in the CDR3. The germline gives CDR1 GTSNPN, CDR2 SVGIG (reference sequence). In nucleotides, the CDR3 is TGTGCCTGGAGTGTAATAGGAATTAAGACTGAGCAGTTCTTC. This encodes CAWSVIGIKTEQFF.

The chain employs TRBV3-1 (or the pseudogene TRBV3-2) and TRBJ2-1, with 13 bases aligning to TRBD2. V gave up 4 bases and J gave up 8 bases; unmatched junction bases: 8. The CDR3 runs to 16 residues. Germline loops: CDR1 LGHDT, CDR2 YNNKEL (reference sequence). Here the CDR3 DNA reads TGTGCCAGCAGCCGAGGACTAGCGGGAGAAGTCGATGAGCAGTTCTTC. It specifies CASSRGLAGEVDEQFF.

The chain is built from TRBV2 and TRBJ1-4; D is uncertain. This CDR3 comprises 15 residues. Germline CDR1 is SNHLY and CDR2 is FYNNEI. The V end was cut by 6 bases, the J end by 5 bases, with 16 bases between. DNA for the CDR3: TGTGCCAGCAGGGTATCGGTGAGGTCAAATGAAAAACTGTTTTTT. It yields the protein CASRVSVRSNEKLFF.

This clone was counted a single time. This sequence joins TRBV28 and TRBJ1-1, with TRBD1 matching over 9 bases. The trim removed 7 bases at V and 4 bases at J, leaving 10 bases unmatched. The CDR3 spans 15 residues. Germline V gene sequence: CDR1 MDHEN, CDR2 SYDVKM. CDR3 sequence reads: CASTYPTGGRTEAFF. The CDR3 nucleotides read TGTGCCAGCACCTACCCGACAGGGGGGCGCACTGAAGCTTTCTTT.

The chain has TRBV10-2 and TRBJ1-3; D is uncertain. Germline V CDR1 and CDR2: WSHSY, SAAADI. The CDR3 runs to 14 residues. Between the trimmed V and J ends, which lost 6 bases and 0 bases, there was a span of 9 bases. The CDR3 sequence is CASRVEGSGNTIYF. CDR3 sequence (DNA): TGCGCCAGCAGGGTGGAGGGCTCTGGAAACACCATATATTTT.

V and J are TRBV28 and TRBJ2-1; 8 bases line up with TRBD2. CDR1 and CDR2 (germline): MDHEN, SYDVKM. This CDR3 is built from 15 residues. After removal of 7 bases from V and 6 bases from J, the junction contained 11 bases not matched to a gene. CDR3 sequence reads: CASIPYRLAGNEQFF. As DNA, the CDR3 is TGTGCCAGCATCCCCTATCGCCTAGCGGGCAATGAGCAGTTCTTC. Combining the CDR3 with reference TRBV28 and TRBJ2-1 gives the whole variable domain DVKVTQSSRYLVKRTGEKVFLECVQDMDHENMFWYRQDPGLGLRLIYFSYDVKMKEKGDIPEGYSVSREKKERFSLILESASTNQTSMYLCASIPYRLAGNEQFFGPGTRLTVL.

The chain links TRBV18 to TRBJ1-6; D uncertain. The CDR3 runs to 13 residues. Between the trimmed V and J ends, which lost 2 bases and 7 bases, there was a span of 6 bases. Per germline, CDR1 KGHSH and CDR2 LQKENI. CDR3 amino acids: CASSPAENSPLHF. The CDR3 DNA reads TGTGCCAGCTCACCAGCAGAGAATTCACCCCTCCACTTT.

Notes on this clone: Other DNA variants within this sample encode the same CDR3. This chain joins TRBV28 and TRBJ2-7; D not resolved. V dropped 2 bases and J dropped 3 bases, with 5 bases sitting between them. The CDR3 totals 12 residues. Per germline, CDR1 MDHEN and CDR2 SYDVKM. This chain's CDR3 is CASSLGSYEQYF. The CDR3 DNA reads TGTGCCAGCAGTTTAGGAAGCTACGAGCAGTACTTC.

The chain joins TRBV11-2 to TRBJ1-3; a possible D gene is TRBD1 (6 bases). The CDR3 runs to 14 residues. V lost 7 bases to trimming and J lost 10 bases, with 20 bases between them. CDR1 SGHAT and CDR2 FQNNGV come from the germline V gene. The CDR3 loop reads CASTTRGGVWTIYF. CDR3 bases: TGTGCCAGCACCACAAGGGGGGGGGTTTGGACCATATATTTT.

The CDR3 DNA reads TGTGCCAGCTCTCAAAATAGTGGGATGAACACTGAAGCTTTCTTT. The encoded protein is CASSQNSGMNTEAFF. V and J are TRBV18 and TRBJ1-1; unclear D gene. The germline CDR1 and CDR2 sequences are KGHSH and LQKENI. Trimming left V 6 bases short and J 0 bases short, with 14 bases between. The CDR3 loop spans 15 amino acids. Looking up the rest from reference TRBV18 and TRBJ1-1 gives the full variable domain: NAGVMQNPRHLVRRRGQEARLRCSPMKGHSHVYWYRQLPEEGLKFMVYLQKENIIDESGMPKERFSAEFPKEGPSILRIQQVVRGDSAAYFCASSQNSGMNTEAFFGQGTRLTVV.

The chain carries TRBV6-5 and TRBJ2-7, with 8 nucleotides matching TRBD2. Germline V gives CDR1 MNHEY, CDR2 SVGAGI. The trim removed 2 bases at V and 3 bases at J, leaving 3 bases unmatched. This CDR3 is built from 14 residues. This CDR3 is CASSYGREDYEQYF. In nucleotides, the CDR3 is TGTGCCAGCAGTTACGGGCGGGAGGACTACGAGCAGTACTTC.

The chain couples TRBV27 to TRBJ1-6; D remains unclear. V was cut by 3 bases and J by 5 bases, with 11 bases left in between. The CDR3 is 15 residues long. Germline values: CDR1 MNHEY, CDR2 SMNVEV (reference sequence). The CDR3 bases are TGTGCCAGCAGTTTCGGGCAGCACAATAATTCACCCCTCCACTTT. It specifies CASSFGQHNNSPLHF.

V is TRBV7-2 and J is TRBJ1-6; D may be TRBD1 (6 bases). This CDR3 has 15 amino acids. Trimming pared 4 bases from V and 3 bases from J, leaving 10 bases between. Germline CDR1 reads SGHTA; CDR2 reads FQGNSA. CDR3 protein: CASSSGQYYNSPLHF. As DNA, the CDR3 is TGTGCCAGCAGCTCCGGACAGTACTATAATTCACCCCTCCACTTT.

V is TRBV7-3 and J is TRBJ2-7, with D perhaps TRBD1 (6 bases). In germline, CDR1 is SGHTA, CDR2 FQGTGA. Trimming cost V 4 bases and J 3 bases, with 7 bases left between them. The CDR3 is 12 amino acids. The CDR3 is CASSSQGYEQYF. In DNA, the CDR3 is TGTGCCAGCAGCTCACAGGGCTACGAGCAGTACTTC.

This rearrangement joins TRBV6-5 to TRBJ2-5, with TRBD1 matching 8 bases. The germline CDR1 and CDR2 sequences are MNHEY and SVGAGI. J was trimmed by 0 bases and V by 4 bases; bases with no gene match: 1. The CDR3 runs to 14 residues. Here the CDR3 DNA reads TGTGCCAGCAGTTTGACAGGGGACCAAGAGACCCAGTACTTC. Its protein is CASSLTGDQETQYF.

The chain combines TRBV29-1 with TRBJ1-1; tentatively, D is TRBD1 (6 bases). V lost 7 bases and J 1 base, leaving 10 bases between the germline ends. The CDR3 totals 12 residues. Germline V gene data show CDR1 as SQVTM and CDR2 as ANQGSEA. CDR3 sequence: CSARGGNTEAFF. CDR3 sequence (DNA): TGCAGCGCCAGGGGAGGGAACACTGAAGCTTTCTTT.

The chain employs TRBV19 and TRBJ2-7; no definite D call. The CDR3 runs to 15 residues. Germline CDR1 reads LNHDA; CDR2 reads SQIVND (reference sequence). V lost 5 bases to trimming and J lost 3 bases, with 17 bases between them. In nucleotides, the CDR3 is TGTGCCAGTAGTCCGGGCTCGCGAACCTTCTACGAGCAGTACTTC. The encoded protein is CASSPGSRTFYEQYF.

The V call is TRBV7-3, the J call TRBJ2-1; no firm D call. The CDR3 extends over 13 amino acids. Trimming left V 3 bases short and J 2 bases short, with 5 bases between. The germline CDR1 and CDR2 sequences are SGHTA and FQGTGA. CDR3 residues: CASSLYAYNEQFF. The CDR3 bases are TGTGCCAGCAGCTTGTACGCCTACAATGAGCAGTTCTTC.

This chain links TRBV27 with TRBJ1-1; the D is unclear. The CDR3 runs 13 residues. V lost 6 bases to trimming and J lost 7 bases, with 15 bases between them. CDR1 is MNHEY, CDR2 SMNVEV, per germline (reference sequence). CDR3 protein: CASSLNGRFEAFF. The CDR3 DNA reads TGTGCCAGCAGCCTCAACGGACGCTTTGAAGCTTTCTTT.

A single count supports this clone. The chain uses TRBV7-2 and TRBJ1-1; the match to TRBD1 covers 7 bases. V gave up 2 bases and J gave up 4 bases; unmatched junction bases: 4. Germline-derived CDR1 and CDR2 are SGHTA and FQGNSA. This CDR3 contains 14 residues. The CDR3: CASSLQGVPTEAFF. DNA for the CDR3: TGTGCCAGCAGCTTACAGGGGGTCCCCACTGAAGCTTTCTTT.

The V gene is TRBV29-1, the J gene TRBJ2-7, with D uncertain. Trimming removed 1 base at V and 4 bases at J, with 8 bases between. In germline, CDR1 is SQVTM, CDR2 ANQGSEA. The CDR3 totals 12 residues. CDR3 bases: TGCAGCGTTGAAGTTAACGGATACGAGCAGTACTTC. This codes for CSVEVNGYEQYF.

The rearrangement joins TRBV6-5 to TRBJ2-6; the D gene is possibly TRBD2 (7 bases). V was pared by 4 bases and J by 5 bases, with 15 bases between. The CDR3 is made up of 16 amino acids. The germline CDR1 and CDR2 sequences are MNHEY and SVGAGI. The CDR3 coding sequence is TGTGCCAGCAGTTCGTCGGGGGGCTGGAGGGCCAACGTCCTGACTTTC. Encoded protein: CASSSSGGWRANVLTF.

The CDR3 sequence: CSAGQGREGEQYF. The CDR3 bases are TGCAGCGCCGGACAGGGAAGGGAGGGAGAGCAGTACTTC. The chain is built from TRBV29-1 and TRBJ2-7, with D maybe TRBD1 (8 bases). Germline CDR1 and CDR2: SQVTM and ANQGSEA. The CDR3 consists of 13 residues. Trimming pared 7 bases from V and 7 bases from J, leaving 20 bases between.

This clone came up once. The chain is built from TRBV29-1 and TRBJ2-5; the D gene is possibly TRBD2 (5 bases). CDR3 length: 13 residues. V dropped 3 bases and J dropped 0 bases, with 8 bases sitting between them. Germline V gene sequence: CDR1 SQVTM, CDR2 ANQGSEA. The CDR3 sequence is CSVERAYQETQYF. In nucleotides, the CDR3 is TGCAGCGTTGAGAGGGCGTACCAAGAGACCCAGTACTTC.

The rearrangement uses TRBV7-9 and TRBJ1-1; D not certain. Trimming left V 1 base short and J 5 bases short, with 14 bases between. The germline CDR1 and CDR2 sequences are SEHNR and FQNEAQ (reference sequence). The CDR3 runs 15 residues. The CDR3 DNA follows: TGTGCCAGCAGCTTAGGGAATGGGATGAGGACTGAAGCTTTCTTT. This gives the protein CASSLGNGMRTEAFF. Drawing the rest from reference TRBV7-9 and TRBJ1-1, the complete variable domain is DTGVSQNPRHKITKRGQNVTFRCDPISEHNRLYWYRQTLGQGPEFLTYFQNEAQLEKSRLLSDRFSAERPKGSFSTLEIQRTEQGDSAMYLCASSLGNGMRTEAFFGQGTRLTVV.

The rearrangement links TRBV28 to TRBJ2-7; TRBD2 matches 8 bases. The CDR3 totals 15 residues. From germline, CDR1 is MDHEN and CDR2 SYDVKM. J gave up 1 base and V 1 base, and 3 bases lay outside the gene matches. CDR3 amino acids: CASSLSGGGSYEQYF. The DNA of the CDR3 is TGTGCCAGCAGTTTATCGGGAGGGGGATCCTACGAGCAGTACTTC. The whole variable domain, remainder taken from reference TRBV28 and TRBJ2-7, is DVKVTQSSRYLVKRTGEKVFLECVQDMDHENMFWYRQDPGLGLRLIYFSYDVKMKEKGDIPEGYSVSREKKERFSLILESASTNQTSMYLCASSLSGGGSYEQYFGPGTRLTVT.

The gene calls are TRBV30 and TRBJ2-5; D remains unclear. V lost 7 bases and J 4 bases, leaving 10 bases between the germline ends. Germline CDR1 GTSNPN, CDR2 SVGIG (reference sequence). This CDR3 is built from 11 residues. CDR3 nucleotide sequence: TGTGCCTCGAAGATCGGAGAGACCCAGTACTTC. It codes for CASKIGETQYF.